The sequence of this T cell receptor (beta chain) was determined in a study of cytomegalovirus exposure and HLA in healthy donors. Study-wide results and limits: In a later analysis, parvovirus B19, influenza, CMV and Epstein-Barr virus appeared linked to several top co-occurrence clusters. Reported findings show TCR beta sequences accurately forecast HLA-A and HLA-B alleles in most subjects.

V trimming: 3 bases; J trimming: 8 bases; junction bases outside the gene matches: 11. The CDR3 is made up of 15 amino acids. CDR1 and CDR2 (germline): SGDLS, YYNGEE. The PCR made use of 60 Vbeta and 13 Jbeta primers. The protocol was immunoSEQ multiplex PCR, while the TCRdb copy is restricted to in-frame clones and leaves out a portion. The sample consists of around 130,000 clones, approximately 72% of them appearing once. In the case of this clone: Its antigen is undetermined.

This TCR came from a woman between 55 and 75 years old in good health and CMV-seronegative. Sequenced material: PBMCs. The chain is built from TRBV9 and TRBJ2-1; 7 bases fit TRBD2. CDR3: CASSGEGRVLDEQFF. For the CDR3, the DNA is TGTGCCAGCAGCGGGGAGGGCCGGGTTCTTGATGAGCAGTTCTTC.